Below are 14 T cell receptor beta chains sequenced from a single sample in a study of T cell changes during pregnancy in multiple sclerosis (dated 2019 in TCRdb). The library was made by the immunoSEQ multiplex PCR assay. Entries here come from immuneACCESS through TCRdb and include only in-frame sequences with V and J called. Some clones fail to appear in such tables; in the studies checked, an unresolved V gene covers under half of the shortfall, and the cause of the remainder is unknown. This sample holds 50,000 to 65,000 clones; around 97% were observed only once. The ten most abundant clones make up roughly 2.3% of the sample. The sequencing used CD8+ T cells from peripheral blood mononuclear cells, collected after pregnancy. These receptors all stem from a female donor with multiple sclerosis, enrolled in a pregnancy study.

V and J are TRBV27 and TRBJ2-7, with no clear D. Trimming stripped 2 bases from V and 3 bases from J, with 8 bases between. The V gene's germline CDR1 is MNHEY and CDR2 SMNVEV (reference sequence). This CDR3 has 13 residues. CDR3 amino acids: CASSLGLFYEQYF. The CDR3 DNA sequence: TGTGCCAGCAGTTTAGGGCTCTTCTACGAGCAGTACTTC.

The chain uses TRBV2 and TRBJ2-2; D not certain. The length of the CDR3 is 16 residues. V lost 0 bases to trimming and J lost 4 bases, with 12 bases between them. Germline V lookup: CDR1 SNHLY, CDR2 FYNNEI. CDR3 nucleotide sequence: TGTGCCAGCAGTGAAGCAAGCCGGTCGTCCACCGGGGAGCTGTTTTTT. Protein sequence: CASSEASRSSTGELFF.

This clone was seen only once. The rearrangement links TRBV5-1 to TRBJ2-3; TRBD2 might be the D (7 bases). CDR1 and CDR2 (germline): SGHRS, YFSETQ. This CDR3 is 12 amino acids long. Trimming cost V 4 bases and J 10 bases, with 13 bases left between them. The CDR3 region has the DNA TGCGCCAGCAGCGAATTGGGGGGGCCGCAGTATTTT. It encodes CASSELGGPQYF.

The CDR3 region is CASLEISGELFF. The CDR3 nucleotides are TGTGCCAGCTTGGAGATCTCCGGGGAGCTGTTTTTT. This sequence joins TRBV6-1 and TRBJ2-2; D uncertain. The CDR3 has 12 residues. The ends were cut back, 8 bases at V and 6 bases at J, with 10 bases in the middle. From germline, CDR1 is MNHNS and CDR2 SASEGT.

This chain connects TRBV7-3 to TRBJ1-2, with D possibly matching TRBD1 (5 bases). CDR3 length: 16 residues. V lost 7 bases and J lost 5, with 23 bases in between. Per the germline V gene, CDR1 is SGHTA and CDR2 is FQGTGA. The CDR3 is CASTSNLTGREYGYTF. The CDR3 coding sequence is TGTGCCAGCACCTCAAACCTAACAGGACGAGAATATGGCTACACCTTC.

J is TRBJ2-7 and V is TRBV28; tentatively, D is TRBD1 (5 bases). Between the trimmed V and J ends, which lost 5 bases and 5 bases, there was a span of 22 bases. CDR1 and CDR2 from the germline V gene are MDHEN and SYDVKM. CDR3 length equals 16 residues. CDR3 sequence: CASSPLDRLMGHEQYF. The CDR3 region has the DNA TGTGCCAGCAGTCCCTTAGACCGGTTAATGGGGCACGAGCAGTACTTC.

V is TRBV11-3 and J is TRBJ2-3, with D perhaps TRBD2 (5 bases). From germline, CDR1 is SGHNT and CDR2 YENEEA. The CDR3 sequence is 15 residues long. V was shortened by 5 bases and J by 0 bases, with 12 bases between the two germline ends. The CDR3 DNA reads as TGTGCCAGCAGCCGACGGGAATCTAGCACAGATACGCAGTATTTT. It yields the protein CASSRRESSTDTQYF.

This clone came up a few times. The chain employs TRBV27 and TRBJ2-1; the D is unclear. The CDR3 totals 13 residues. Trimming took 4 bases from V and 4 from J, leaving 8 bases between them. Germline values: CDR1 MNHEY, CDR2 SMNVEV (reference sequence). CDR3: CASSSVEYNEQFF. CDR3 bases: TGTGCCAGCAGTTCGGTGGAGTACAATGAGCAGTTCTTC.

This sequence joins TRBV28 and TRBJ2-7, with D tentatively TRBD1 (6 bases). Trimming took 5 bases from V and 6 from J, leaving 20 bases between them. Germline assignment: CDR1 MDHEN and CDR2 SYDVKM. CDR3 length: 15 residues. The CDR3 nucleotides are TGTGCCAGCAGTGCACTGTGGACAGTAGTTCGCGAGCAGTACTTC. This encodes CASSALWTVVREQYF.

The chain employs TRBV5-1 and TRBJ2-7, with a tentative D call TRBD1 (5 bases). Germline V gene data show CDR1 as SGHRS and CDR2 as YFSETQ. V lost 4 bases, J lost 0 bases, and 8 bases lay in between. CDR3 size: 13 residues. CDR3 nucleotides: TGCGCCAGCAGCCAGGGCTCCTCCTACGAGCAGTACTTC. Translation gives CASSQGSSYEQYF.

In this sample, this clone turned up once. The chain has TRBV19 and TRBJ1-1; D may be TRBD1 (5 bases). Per the germline V gene, CDR1 is LNHDA and CDR2 is SQIVND (reference sequence). The CDR3 spans 13 residues. The ends were cut back, 3 bases at V and 3 bases at J, with 8 bases in the middle. The CDR3, as DNA: TGTGCCAGTAGTATGGGGGGGGACACTGAAGCTTTCTTT. Translated, it gives CASSMGGDTEAFF.

The V and J genes are TRBV25-1 and TRBJ2-7; unclear D gene. Trimming took 4 bases from V and 2 from J, leaving 9 bases between them. Germline CDR1 is MGHDK and CDR2 is SYGVNS. The CDR3 totals 13 residues. CDR3 DNA: TGTGCCAGCAGTGGAGCTTATACCTACGAGCAGTACTTC. Its protein product is CASSGAYTYEQYF.

This clone was seen a single time. The CDR3 spells CASSIDPPGQGTDTQYF. Written as DNA, the CDR3 is TGTGCCAGTAGTATTGATCCTCCGGGACAGGGCACAGATACGCAGTATTTT. The chain links TRBV19 to TRBJ2-3; 8 positions match TRBD1. Germline V lookup: CDR1 LNHDA, CDR2 SQIVND (reference sequence). The CDR3 runs 17 residues. The J segment lost 1 base and the V segment lost 3 bases, leaving 9 bases of the junction unmatched.

The chain is built from TRBV6-1 and TRBJ2-5, with a tentative D call TRBD2 (6 bases). Germline V gene lookup returns CDR1 MNHNS and CDR2 SASEGT. This CDR3 comprises 15 residues. V lost 0 bases and J 1 base, leaving 9 bases between the germline ends. The chain's CDR3 is CASSEAHSGQETQYF. The DNA for the CDR3 is TGTGCCAGCAGTGAAGCACATAGCGGCCAAGAGACCCAGTACTTC.